This T cell receptor beta chain was captured by sequencing in a study of identifying expanded T cells in peripheral blood. This table comes from immunoSEQ multiplex PCR, and its TCRdb copy is limited to in-frame clones, with some not included. The data hold approximately 92,000 clones, with around 83% observed a single time. V dropped 5 bases and J dropped 10 bases, with 12 bases sitting between them. The germline CDR1 and CDR2 sequences are PRHDT and FYEKMQ (reference sequence). The CDR3 is made up of 12 amino acids. Of note for this clone: Its target is unknown.

Study-wide points: Across healthy donors, higher total template counts meant significantly greater roughly two-week count variance.

No infections or other immune events were documented during collection. The material sequenced was blood. The receptor's source is a person between 18 and 75 years old in good health. V usage is TRBV13 and J usage is TRBJ2-1; no clear D gene. CDR3 DNA: TGTGCCAGCAGCCCGGGCTCTTGGGAGCAGTTCTTC. Its protein is CASSPGSWEQFF.